A selection of T cell receptor beta chains follows, all from one sample in a study of blood T cell repertoires in COVID-19. The protocol was immunoSEQ multiplex PCR, while the TCRdb copy is restricted to in-frame clones and leaves out a portion. The table includes fewer than 300,000 clones, 70% to 90% detected once. Input material: peripheral blood. The source is a woman between 50 and 59 years old with acute or convalescent COVID-19. The CDR3 runs from the conserved cysteine through the conserved F or W. Fields, in order: V gene, J gene, D gene, clone size, CDR3 DNA, CDR3 protein. A D gene is named only where the DNA matches it firmly. Only part of the rows carry a size: once, few, many, or a class if the clone is expanded.

V gene: TRBV18; J gene: TRBJ2-7; D gene: TRBD1; clone size: NA; CDR3 DNA: TGTGCCAGCTCACCTTGGGACAGGGGAAGCGAGCAGTACTTC; CDR3 protein: CASSPWDRGSEQYF
V gene: TRBV28; J gene: TRBJ2-7; D gene: TRBD1; clone size: NA; CDR3 DNA: TGTGCCAGCAGTCTAGACAGGGGGATCGTCTACGAGCAGTACTTC; CDR3 protein: CASSLDRGIVYEQYF
V gene: TRBV27; J gene: TRBJ2-7; D gene: NA; clone size: NA; CDR3 DNA: TGTGCCAGCGGGCCTTCTCAGGGGTGGTTTTCCTACGAGCAGTACTTC; CDR3 protein: CASGPSQGWFSYEQYF
V gene: TRBV28; J gene: TRBJ1-1; D gene: NA; clone size: NA; CDR3 DNA: TGTGCCAGCAGCTTACAGGGCGTCACTGAAGCTTTCTTT; CDR3 protein: CASSLQGVTEAFF
V gene: TRBV5-1; J gene: TRBJ2-1; D gene: NA; clone size: NA; CDR3 DNA: TGCGCCAGCAGCTTGGGGGGGCGGGTGGCGTACAATGAGCAGTTCTTC; CDR3 protein: CASSLGGRVAYNEQFF
V gene: TRBV4-3; J gene: TRBJ1-4; D gene: TRBD1; clone size: NA; CDR3 DNA: TGCGCCAGCAGCCGAACCGGGACAGGGGGCGAAAAACTGTTTTTT; CDR3 protein: CASSRTGTGGEKLFF
V gene: TRBV7-9; J gene: TRBJ2-7; D gene: TRBD2; clone size: NA; CDR3 DNA: TGTGCCAGCAGCTTAGAACTAGCGGGATTCGAGCAGTACTTC; CDR3 protein: CASSLELAGFEQYF
V gene: TRBV20-1; J gene: TRBJ2-1; D gene: TRBD2; clone size: NA; CDR3 DNA: TGCAGTGCTAGTCCGGCTAGCGGGAGTAAGGACTCCTACAATGAGCAGTTCTTC; CDR3 protein: CSASPASGSKDSYNEQFF
V gene: TRBV5-1; J gene: TRBJ2-3; D gene: NA; clone size: NA; CDR3 DNA: TGCGCCAGCAGCCCCCAGGTTGATAGCACAGATACGCAGTATTTT; CDR3 protein: CASSPQVDSTDTQYF
V gene: TRBV6-5; J gene: TRBJ2-7; D gene: NA; clone size: NA; CDR3 DNA: TGTGCCAGCAGCCCGGGACTGCGGGCCGAGCAGTACTTC; CDR3 protein: CASSPGLRAEQYF
V gene: TRBV5-1; J gene: TRBJ2-3; D gene: NA; clone size: NA; CDR3 DNA: TGCGCCAGCAGCTTGTTCGGGGGATCTGTTGGAACAGATACGCAGTATTTT; CDR3 protein: CASSLFGGSVGTDTQYF
V gene: TRBV19; J gene: TRBJ1-1; D gene: TRBD1; clone size: NA; CDR3 DNA: TGTGCCAGTAGTAAAAGGACAGGGAACACTGAAGCTTTCTTT; CDR3 protein: CASSKRTGNTEAFF
V gene: TRBV19; J gene: TRBJ2-7; D gene: NA; clone size: once; CDR3 DNA: TGTGCCAGTAGTAGGACAGTGTACTCCTACGAGCAGTACTTC; CDR3 protein: CASSRTVYSYEQYF
V gene: TRBV20-1; J gene: TRBJ2-7; D gene: NA; clone size: NA; CDR3 DNA: TGCAGTGCTCTAGTCGCCTACGAGCAGTACTTC; CDR3 protein: CSALVAYEQYF
V gene: TRBV12-3/TRBV12-4; J gene: TRBJ1-1; D gene: NA; clone size: NA; CDR3 DNA: TGTGCCAGCACCCTCCAGGGGAACACTGAAGCTTTCTTT; CDR3 protein: CASTLQGNTEAFF
V gene: TRBV4-2; J gene: TRBJ1-5; D gene: TRBD1; clone size: NA; CDR3 DNA: TGTGCCAGCAGCCAAGCGACAGGGCCAAGGCAGCCCCAGCATTTT; CDR3 protein: CASSQATGPRQPQHF
V gene: TRBV5-6; J gene: TRBJ2-3; D gene: TRBD2; clone size: NA; CDR3 DNA: TGTGCCAGCAGCTTGGCGGTAGGACCCAGCGGGAGGGTCACAGATACGCAGTATTTT; CDR3 protein: CASSLAVGPSGRVTDTQYF
V gene: TRBV7-6; J gene: TRBJ2-1; D gene: NA; clone size: NA; CDR3 DNA: TGTGCCAGCAGCCGTGCGGGGAAGAACAATGAGCAGTTCTTC; CDR3 protein: CASSRAGKNNEQFF
V gene: TRBV7-9; J gene: TRBJ1-1; D gene: TRBD1; clone size: NA; CDR3 DNA: TGTGCCAGCACCACCATCGTGGGACAGTCCACTGAAGCTTTCTTT; CDR3 protein: CASTTIVGQSTEAFF
V gene: TRBV6-2/TRBV6-3; J gene: TRBJ2-3; D gene: TRBD2; clone size: NA; CDR3 DNA: TGTGCCAGCAGTTACGACTCCGGGACTAGCGGGGGGACGCAGTATTTT; CDR3 protein: CASSYDSGTSGGTQYF
V gene: TRBV6-2/TRBV6-3; J gene: TRBJ2-1; D gene: NA; clone size: NA; CDR3 DNA: TGTGCCAGCAGTGACGGGCCATCAGGGGCATACAATGAGCAGTTCTTC; CDR3 protein: CASSDGPSGAYNEQFF
V gene: TRBV5-6; J gene: TRBJ1-2; D gene: TRBD1; clone size: NA; CDR3 DNA: TGTGCCAGCAGCCCCCCCGGGACAGAGTTTAACTATGGCTACACCTTC; CDR3 protein: CASSPPGTEFNYGYTF
V gene: TRBV29-1; J gene: TRBJ1-5; D gene: TRBD1; clone size: NA; CDR3 DNA: TGCAGCGTTGGGCAGGGGGATCAGCCCCAGCATTTT; CDR3 protein: CSVGQGDQPQHF
V gene: TRBV19; J gene: TRBJ1-5; D gene: NA; clone size: NA; CDR3 DNA: TGTGCCAGTAGTATAGGGTTCGGGTGGAATCAGCCCCAGCATTTT; CDR3 protein: CASSIGFGWNQPQHF
V gene: TRBV7-2; J gene: TRBJ1-5; D gene: NA; clone size: NA; CDR3 DNA: TGTGCCAGCAGCTTGACGGGGAGCAATCAGCCCCAGCATTTT; CDR3 protein: CASSLTGSNQPQHF
V gene: TRBV14; J gene: TRBJ2-1; D gene: TRBD1; clone size: NA; CDR3 DNA: TGTGCCAAGACGCCGCGGACAGGGGAAAATGAGCAGTTCTTC; CDR3 protein: CAKTPRTGENEQFF
V gene: TRBV7-2; J gene: TRBJ2-1; D gene: NA; clone size: NA; CDR3 DNA: TGTGCCAGCAGCTTAGCCCGCGGTTCCTACAATGAGCAGTTCTTC; CDR3 protein: CASSLARGSYNEQFF
V gene: TRBV3-1/TRBV3-2; J gene: TRBJ2-5; D gene: NA; clone size: NA; CDR3 DNA: TGTGCCAGCAGCCAAGATCCCGGGGAGACCCAGTACTTC; CDR3 protein: CASSQDPGETQYF
V gene: TRBV24-1; J gene: TRBJ1-1; D gene: TRBD1; clone size: NA; CDR3 DNA: TGTGCCACCAGTGATACGACAGGGGCGGCCACTGAAGCTTTCTTT; CDR3 protein: CATSDTTGAATEAFF
V gene: TRBV29-1; J gene: TRBJ1-1; D gene: TRBD1; clone size: NA; CDR3 DNA: TGCAGCGTACAGGGGGCCGGAATGAACACTGAAGCTTTCTTT; CDR3 protein: CSVQGAGMNTEAFF
V gene: TRBV7-8; J gene: TRBJ1-4; D gene: NA; clone size: NA; CDR3 DNA: TGTGCCAGCAGCTTATACAGGAGGGGTGAAAAACTGTTTTTT; CDR3 protein: CASSLYRRGEKLFF
V gene: TRBV19; J gene: TRBJ1-1; D gene: TRBD1; clone size: NA; CDR3 DNA: TGTGCCAGTAGTACTCGGACAGGGGGAAACACTGAAGCTTTCTTT; CDR3 protein: CASSTRTGGNTEAFF
V gene: TRBV7-3; J gene: TRBJ1-6; D gene: NA; clone size: NA; CDR3 DNA: TGTGCCAGCAGCTTAACCACAGGTTACGGATCACCCCTCCACTTT; CDR3 protein: CASSLTTGYGSPLHF
V gene: TRBV29-1; J gene: TRBJ2-1; D gene: NA; clone size: NA; CDR3 DNA: TGCAGCGTTGAAAAGTCGAGAATTTACAATGAGCAGTTCTTC; CDR3 protein: CSVEKSRIYNEQFF
V gene: TRBV2; J gene: TRBJ1-2; D gene: TRBD1; clone size: NA; CDR3 DNA: TGTGCCAGCAAAAGACAGGGGTTCAGGGACTCTGGCTACACCTTC; CDR3 protein: CASKRQGFRDSGYTF
V gene: TRBV7-6; J gene: TRBJ1-4; D gene: NA; clone size: NA; CDR3 DNA: TGTGCCAGCAGCTTAGAGACAGCATTTAATGAAAAACTGTTTTTT; CDR3 protein: CASSLETAFNEKLFF
V gene: TRBV9; J gene: TRBJ2-7; D gene: TRBD2; clone size: NA; CDR3 DNA: TGTGCCAGCAGCGTAGCGGGAGGTCTCAACGAGCAGTACTTC; CDR3 protein: CASSVAGGLNEQYF
V gene: TRBV2; J gene: TRBJ1-2; D gene: NA; clone size: NA; CDR3 DNA: TGTGCCAGCAGTCGGGAATCAGCTAGCTATGGCTACACCTTC; CDR3 protein: CASSRESASYGYTF
V gene: TRBV5-1; J gene: TRBJ1-5; D gene: NA; clone size: NA; CDR3 DNA: TGCGCCAGCAGCTTGGCCGGGGGGCGGCAGCCCCAGCATTTT; CDR3 protein: CASSLAGGRQPQHF
V gene: TRBV18; J gene: TRBJ2-1; D gene: TRBD2; clone size: NA; CDR3 DNA: TGTGCCAGCTCGTCTAGCGGGCCAACTTACAATGAGCAGTTCTTC; CDR3 protein: CASSSSGPTYNEQFF
V gene: TRBV7-2; J gene: TRBJ2-5; D gene: TRBD2; clone size: NA; CDR3 DNA: TGTGCCAGCAGCTTATATGGCGGGAGGGGGGAGACCCAGTACTTC; CDR3 protein: CASSLYGGRGETQYF
V gene: TRBV9; J gene: TRBJ1-2; D gene: TRBD1; clone size: many; CDR3 DNA: TGTGCCAGCAGACCCACAGGGGGCAATGGCTACACCTTC; CDR3 protein: CASRPTGGNGYTF
V gene: TRBV28; J gene: TRBJ2-7; D gene: NA; clone size: NA; CDR3 DNA: TGTGCCAGCAGTTTATGGCAGAACGAGCAGTACTTC; CDR3 protein: CASSLWQNEQYF
V gene: TRBV20-1; J gene: TRBJ2-7; D gene: TRBD2; clone size: NA; CDR3 DNA: TGCAGTGCTAGTAGCGGGAGAGGGTACGAGCAGTACTTC; CDR3 protein: CSASSGRGYEQYF
V gene: TRBV5-1; J gene: TRBJ1-1; D gene: NA; clone size: NA; CDR3 DNA: TGCGCCAGCAGCTTGGGGCAGGGTGAAGCTTTCTTT; CDR3 protein: CASSLGQGEAFF
V gene: TRBV6-2/TRBV6-3; J gene: TRBJ1-1; D gene: NA; clone size: NA; CDR3 DNA: TGTGCCAGCAGTTACGGGGAGGAGGACACTGAAGCTTTCTTT; CDR3 protein: CASSYGEEDTEAFF
V gene: TRBV5-6; J gene: TRBJ1-1; D gene: NA; clone size: NA; CDR3 DNA: TGTGCCAGCAGCTTGTACAGGGAAGCTTTCTTT; CDR3 protein: CASSLYREAFF
V gene: TRBV5-1; J gene: TRBJ2-7; D gene: NA; clone size: NA; CDR3 DNA: TGCGCCAGCAGCTTCGCTGAGCCTACCTACGAGCAGTACTTC; CDR3 protein: CASSFAEPTYEQYF
V gene: TRBV19; J gene: TRBJ1-1; D gene: NA; clone size: NA; CDR3 DNA: TGTGCCAGTAGTACCGGACGGACGGAGGAGAACACTGAAGCTTTCTTT; CDR3 protein: CASSTGRTEENTEAFF
V gene: TRBV9; J gene: TRBJ1-3; D gene: TRBD1; clone size: NA; CDR3 DNA: TGTGCCAGCAGCGTAGCTGGGACAGCTGGAAACACCATATATTTT; CDR3 protein: CASSVAGTAGNTIYF
V gene: TRBV24-1; J gene: TRBJ1-3; D gene: NA; clone size: NA; CDR3 DNA: TGTGCCACCAGTGACCCGGGGGGAGCTGGAAACACCATATATTTT; CDR3 protein: CATSDPGGAGNTIYF
V gene: TRBV3-1/TRBV3-2; J gene: TRBJ1-6; D gene: TRBD1; clone size: NA; CDR3 DNA: TGTGCCAGCAGCAACAGGGGGGGACCCCTCCACTTT; CDR3 protein: CASSNRGGPLHF
V gene: TRBV27; J gene: TRBJ2-3; D gene: TRBD2; clone size: NA; CDR3 DNA: TGTGCCAGCAGTCCTGGACTAGCGGCCCTCGATACGCAGTATTTT; CDR3 protein: CASSPGLAALDTQYF
V gene: TRBV5-1; J gene: TRBJ1-1; D gene: TRBD1; clone size: NA; CDR3 DNA: TGCGCCAGCAGCATCGGGACAGGGAGAGACACTGAAGCTTTCTTT; CDR3 protein: CASSIGTGRDTEAFF
V gene: TRBV15; J gene: TRBJ1-2; D gene: NA; clone size: NA; CDR3 DNA: TGTGCCACCAGCAGGTACTCTATTACAGGGATAAATGGCTACACCTTC; CDR3 protein: CATSRYSITGINGYTF
V gene: TRBV30; J gene: TRBJ1-5; D gene: NA; clone size: NA; CDR3 DNA: TGTGCCTGGACCCTAGGGGGTGTCAGCAATCAGCCCCAGCATTTT; CDR3 protein: CAWTLGGVSNQPQHF
V gene: TRBV19; J gene: TRBJ2-1; D gene: TRBD2; clone size: NA; CDR3 DNA: TGTGCCAGTAGGGGGACTAGCGGACCGCAGGAGCAGTTCTTC; CDR3 protein: CASRGTSGPQEQFF
V gene: TRBV29-1; J gene: TRBJ1-4; D gene: NA; clone size: NA; CDR3 DNA: TGCAGCGGGGGACACAATAATGAAAAACTGTTTTTT; CDR3 protein: CSGGHNNEKLFF
V gene: TRBV19; J gene: TRBJ2-2; D gene: TRBD2; clone size: NA; CDR3 DNA: TGTGCCAGTAGTAGCAGTCGAGGCGGGAGGGCACGAACCGGGGAGCTGTTTTTT; CDR3 protein: CASSSSRGGRARTGELFF
V gene: TRBV21-1; J gene: TRBJ1-5; D gene: NA; clone size: few; CDR3 DNA: TGTGCCAGCAGCAAACCGCCCGGGACACGGGATCAGCCCCAGCATTTT; CDR3 protein: CASSKPPGTRDQPQHF